This TCR beta chain was observed in a study of shared clonotypes between healthy human individuals. Study-wide context: CD8 memory received one plate per donor, CD8 naive two, CD4 memory three and CD4 naive three.

Libraries were prepared by immunoSEQ multiplex PCR; TCRdb keeps only in-frame clonotypes and omits some of them. The sample consists of approximately 1.5 million clones, 98% of them appearing once. The germline gives CDR1 LNHDA, CDR2 SQIVND (reference sequence). This CDR3 contains 13 residues. V dropped 7 bases and J dropped 5 bases, with 12 bases sitting between them. The sequenced sample was naive CD4+ T cells sorted from blood. Subset described: CD45RA+ positively selected. The chain couples TRBV19 to TRBJ2-1; TRBD1 might be the D (6 bases). The TCR was taken from a man aged 25-45 years in good health. CDR3 DNA: TGTGCCAGTATGGGGGCCTCTAACAATGAGCAGTTCTTC. It codes for CASMGASNNEQFF.